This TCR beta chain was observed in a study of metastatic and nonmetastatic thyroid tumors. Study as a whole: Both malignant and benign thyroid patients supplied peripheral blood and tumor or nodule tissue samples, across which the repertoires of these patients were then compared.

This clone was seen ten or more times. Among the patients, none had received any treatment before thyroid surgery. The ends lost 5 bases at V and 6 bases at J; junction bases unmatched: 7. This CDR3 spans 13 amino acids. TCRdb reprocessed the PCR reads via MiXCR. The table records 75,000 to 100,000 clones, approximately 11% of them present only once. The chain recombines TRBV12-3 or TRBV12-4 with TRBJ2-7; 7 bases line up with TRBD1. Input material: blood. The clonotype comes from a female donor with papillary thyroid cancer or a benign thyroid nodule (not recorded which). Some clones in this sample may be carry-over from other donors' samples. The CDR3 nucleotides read TGTGCCAGCAGTGGCACAGGGGCAAGCGAGCAGTACTTC. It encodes CASSGTGASEQYF.